The next 29 T cell receptor beta chains were all read from a single sample in a study of Ad26.COV2.S vaccination and SARS-CoV-2 variants. This sample's treatment: 15 to 20 received Ad26.COV2.S at low or high dose, single or two shots; five or six received placebo; per-sample allocation not given. After the first vaccine or placebo injection, samples were drawn on day 63. Generated by immunoSEQ multiplex PCR, the TCRdb table keeps only in-frame clones and is missing some. The table has over 450,000 clones, about nine tenths seen once. This material consisted of peripheral blood, taken in a trial of Ad26.COV2.S vaccine versus placebo. These receptor sequences come from a person between 18 and 60 years old who received the Ad26.COV2.S COVID-19 vaccine or a placebo.

The chain is built from TRBV27 and TRBJ1-2; TRBD1 matches at 9 bases. In germline, CDR1 is MNHEY, CDR2 SMNVEV (reference sequence). There are 15 residues in the CDR3. Trimming cost V 6 bases and J 7 bases; bases outside gene matches: 12. CDR3 protein: CASRPGQGTVGGYTF. CDR3 DNA sequence: TGTGCCAGCAGGCCGGGACAGGGAACCGTGGGTGGCTACACCTTC.

This clone appeared a single time. V is TRBV6-2 or TRBV6-3 and J is TRBJ2-1; 7 bases are a match to TRBD1. CDR3 length: 15 residues. CDR1 and CDR2 from the germline V gene are MNHEY and SVGEGT. J gave up 0 bases and V 6 bases, and 5 bases lay outside the gene matches. CDR3: CASSKTGSSYNEQFF. As DNA, the CDR3 is TGTGCCAGCAGCAAGACAGGGAGCTCCTACAATGAGCAGTTCTTC.

This clone was detected once. The chain links TRBV7-2 to TRBJ2-1, with D unresolved. The CDR3 covers 15 residues. Germline loops: CDR1 SGHTA, CDR2 FQGNSA. Trimming removed 1 base at V and 0 bases at J, with 7 bases between. The DNA for the CDR3 is TGTGCCAGCAGCTTAGTAGCCAACTCCTACAATGAGCAGTTCTTC. Translation: CASSLVANSYNEQFF. The full variable domain, in which reference TRBV7-2 and TRBJ2-1 provide the parts outside the CDR3, is GAGVSQSPSNKVTEKGKDVELRCDPISGHTALYWYRQSLGQGLEFLIYFQGNSAPDKSGLPSDRFSAERTGGSVSTLTIQRTQQEDSAVYLCASSLVANSYNEQFFGPGTRLTVL.

The chain couples TRBV4-3 to TRBJ1-2; 7 positions agree with TRBD1. The CDR3 is 14 residues long. The V gene end was trimmed by 2 bases and the J gene end by 5 bases; junction bases not matched to a gene: 5. Per the germline V gene, CDR1 is LGHNA and CDR2 is YSLEER. CDR3 in DNA: TGCGCCAGCAGCCAACAAACAGGGGTGTATGGCTACACCTTC. Protein sequence: CASSQQTGVYGYTF.

V usage is TRBV11-2 and J usage is TRBJ2-3; D call uncertain. CDR1 and CDR2 from the germline V gene are SGHAT and FQNNGV. The CDR3 consists of 13 residues. The ends were cut back, 5 bases at V and 5 bases at J, with 11 bases in the middle. The CDR3 reads CASSPYPRDTQYF. The CDR3 DNA sequence: TGTGCCAGCAGCCCCTATCCCAGAGATACGCAGTATTTT.

The genes are TRBV27 and TRBJ2-5, with D possibly matching TRBD1 (5 bases). The germline V and J ends were trimmed by 0 bases and 4 bases, with 15 bases remaining between them. Germline V lookup: CDR1 MNHEY, CDR2 SMNVEV (reference sequence). The CDR3 is 16 amino acids. The CDR3 spells CASSLSYTTQGETQYF. The CDR3 nucleotides are TGTGCCAGCAGTTTATCCTACACCACTCAGGGAGAGACCCAGTACTTC.

The chain joins TRBV27 to TRBJ1-3; D is possibly TRBD1 (6 bases). The CDR3 sequence is 10 residues long. The V and J ends lost 6 bases and 10 bases respectively, with 7 bases between them. The V gene's germline CDR1 is MNHEY and CDR2 SMNVEV (reference sequence). The CDR3 protein is CASRGGTIYF. In DNA form, the CDR3 reads TGTGCCAGCAGAGGGGGGACCATATATTTT.

The chain couples TRBV4-3 to TRBJ2-7, with TRBD2 matching 13 bases. CDR3 length equals 16 residues. The V gene end was trimmed by 2 bases and the J gene end by 7 bases; junction bases not matched to a gene: 8. Germline lookup yields CDR1 LGHNA and CDR2 YSLEER. CDR3: CASSQTGTSGVEEQYF. For the CDR3, the DNA is TGCGCCAGCAGCCAAACCGGGACTAGCGGGGTTGAGGAGCAGTACTTC.

This clone showed up just a few times. The chain joins TRBV2 to TRBJ2-7; 7 bases are a match to TRBD2. The germline V gene has CDR1 SNHLY and CDR2 FYNNEI. CDR3 length equals 13 residues. The V segment lost 5 bases and the J segment 6 bases; nucleotides outside the gene matches: 7. As DNA, the CDR3 is TGTGCCAGCAGTAGGGATTCGGGGGGCGAGCAGTACTTC. It encodes CASSRDSGGEQYF.

The chain couples TRBV7-8 to TRBJ2-1; 8 bases fit TRBD2. Trimming cost V 4 bases and J 12 bases; bases outside gene matches: 11. The CDR3 extends over 14 amino acids. The germline V gene encodes CDR1 SGHVS and CDR2 FQNEAQ. The CDR3 loop is CASSSRQRGLRQFF. DNA of the CDR3: TGTGCCAGCAGCTCACGGCAGCGGGGGTTACGGCAGTTCTTC.

The genes are TRBV5-1 and TRBJ2-3; 7 nucleotides line up with TRBD2. This CDR3 is 15 amino acids long. J was trimmed by 0 bases and V by 8 bases; bases with no gene match: 9. Germline lookup yields CDR1 SGHRS and CDR2 YFSETQ. The CDR3: CASQDSGFSTDTQYF. DNA of the CDR3: TGCGCCAGTCAGGATAGCGGGTTTAGCACAGATACGCAGTATTTT.

The chain couples TRBV4-1 to TRBJ1-5; TRBD1 might be the D (5 bases). CDR3 length: 15 residues. Trimming pared 1 base from V and 0 bases from J, leaving 7 bases between. Germline lookup yields CDR1 MGHRA and CDR2 YSYEKL. The CDR3 is CASSQVRDSNQPQHF. DNA of the CDR3: TGCGCCAGCAGCCAAGTCAGGGATAGCAATCAGCCCCAGCATTTT.

This clone occurred a few times. The chain joins TRBV30 to TRBJ1-4; 7 nucleotides match TRBD1. Germline V gives CDR1 GTSNPN, CDR2 SVGIG (reference sequence). V trimming: 1 base; J trimming: 8 bases; junction bases outside the gene matches: 7. The CDR3 runs 14 residues. The CDR3 loop reads CAWSGQGGGEKLFF. The CDR3, as DNA: TGTGCCTGGAGTGGACAGGGTGGAGGCGAAAAACTGTTTTTT.

The V call is TRBV28, the J call TRBJ1-5; 7 bases fit TRBD1. Germline CDR1 is MDHEN and CDR2 is SYDVKM. This CDR3 has 14 residues. Trimming cost V 6 bases and J 6 bases; bases outside gene matches: 8. The CDR3 reads CASSQDRVRQPQHF. CDR3 DNA sequence: TGTGCCAGCAGCCAAGACAGGGTGCGTCAGCCCCAGCATTTT.

V gene TRBV5-4 combines with J gene TRBJ2-1, with 8 bases identical to TRBD2. The CDR3 has 17 amino acids. V lost 3 bases and J lost 4; bases outside the gene matches: 12. Germline lookup yields CDR1 SGHNT and CDR2 YYREEE (reference sequence). Here the CDR3 reads CASSYSYSGVSYNEQFF. The CDR3 nucleotides read TGTGCCAGCAGCTATAGTTATAGCGGGGTATCTTACAATGAGCAGTTCTTC.

This chain uses TRBV2 with TRBJ2-1; 8 bases are a match to TRBD2. Germline V gene sequence: CDR1 SNHLY, CDR2 FYNNEI. After removal of 3 bases from V and 5 bases from J, the junction contained 3 bases not matched to a gene. CDR3 length equals 14 residues. The CDR3 sequence is CASSDAGGHNEQFF. CDR3 nucleotides: TGTGCCAGCAGTGACGCGGGGGGCCACAATGAGCAGTTCTTC.

V usage is TRBV4-2 and J usage is TRBJ2-5; no clear D gene. In germline, CDR1 is LGHNA, CDR2 YNFKEQ. The CDR3 covers 13 residues. Trimming stripped 3 bases from V and 5 bases from J, with 10 bases between. CDR3: CASSHGVGETQYF. The CDR3 DNA follows: TGTGCCAGCAGCCACGGAGTCGGTGAGACCCAGTACTTC.

This clone was seen just once. The chain recombines TRBV6-2 or TRBV6-3 with TRBJ1-2; no definite D call. CDR1 is MNHEY and CDR2 is SVGEGT in the germline V gene. V was cut by 6 bases and J by 7 bases, with 12 bases left in between. This CDR3 region has 12 residues. The CDR3 bases are TGTGCCAGCAGCAATAGGCCCGGTGGCTACACCTTC. Encoded protein: CASSNRPGGYTF.

This chain joins TRBV5-1 and TRBJ2-3; D is perhaps TRBD1 (5 bases). V was cut by 2 bases and J by 2 bases, with 12 bases left in between. The CDR3 covers 15 residues. The germline V gene has CDR1 SGHRS and CDR2 YFSETQ. CDR3 residues: CASSFGLGLTDTQYF. The CDR3 DNA sequence: TGCGCCAGCAGCTTTGGTCTGGGGCTCACAGATACGCAGTATTTT.

The table lists this clone with a few counts. Other nucleotide sequences from this sample produce the same CDR3. The chain carries TRBV18 and TRBJ2-3; unclear D gene. The germline CDR1 and CDR2 sequences are KGHSH and LQKENI. The V end lost 0 bases, the J end lost 0 bases, and 1 base lay between the germline ends. CDR3 size: 13 residues. The CDR3 spells CASSPPSTDTQYF. For the CDR3, the DNA is TGTGCCAGCTCACCACCGAGCACAGATACGCAGTATTTT. Variable domain in full (rest from reference TRBV18 and TRBJ2-3): NAGVMQNPRHLVRRRGQEARLRCSPMKGHSHVYWYRQLPEEGLKFMVYLQKENIIDESGMPKERFSAEFPKEGPSILRIQQVVRGDSAAYFCASSPPSTDTQYFGPGTRLTVL.

The J gene is TRBJ1-1, the V gene TRBV20-1; D is perhaps TRBD1 (6 bases). V lost 3 bases to trimming and J lost 8 bases, with 7 bases between them. The CDR3 has 10 residues. Per germline, CDR1 DFQATT and CDR2 SNEGSKA (reference sequence). As DNA, the CDR3 is TGCAGTGCTAGGCAGGGGGAAGCTTTCTTT. Amino acid sequence: CSARQGEAFF.

This clone was picked up one time. Here the CDR3 reads CASSSGGTSGGWETQYF. In DNA, the CDR3 is TGTGCCAGCAGCTCCGGAGGGACTAGCGGGGGTTGGGAGACCCAGTACTTC. The chain combines TRBV7-3 with TRBJ2-5; 14 nucleotides agree with TRBD2. With 4 bases clipped from V and 5 bases from J, the junction kept 9 bases outside the gene matches. CDR1 and CDR2 (germline): SGHTA, FQGTGA. This CDR3 has 17 residues.

The chain couples TRBV6-5 to TRBJ2-3; 8 bases match TRBD1. Germline loops: CDR1 MNHEY, CDR2 SVGAGI. The length of the CDR3 is 15 residues. J gave up 8 bases and V 6 bases, and 13 bases lay outside the gene matches. The CDR3 bases are TGTGCCAGCAGCCCCCAGGGGGCTCAATCGACTACGCAGTATTTT. It codes for CASSPQGAQSTTQYF.

The rearrangement joins TRBV4-1 to TRBJ1-1; D call uncertain. Trimming took off 1 base at V and 10 bases at J, with 16 bases between the two ends. The CDR3 runs to 14 residues. From germline, CDR1 is MGHRA and CDR2 YSYEKL. The CDR3: CASSQVLGSFSAFF. CDR3 in DNA: TGCGCCAGCAGCCAAGTACTTGGATCCTTTTCAGCTTTCTTT.

J is TRBJ2-1 and V is TRBV30, with a possible D match to TRBD2 (5 bases). Germline lookup yields CDR1 GTSNPN and CDR2 SVGIG (reference sequence). Deletions cut 5 bases from V and 5 bases from J, with 13 bases between. The CDR3 runs to 13 residues. CDR3 amino acids: CAWERRIDNEQFF. DNA for the CDR3: TGTGCCTGGGAGCGGAGAATCGACAATGAGCAGTTCTTC.

This sequence joins TRBV2 and TRBJ1-2; D is undetermined. Trimming shortened V by 1 base and J by 7 bases, and 1 base separated the two germline ends. The V gene's germline CDR1 is SNHLY and CDR2 FYNNEI. This CDR3 is 10 amino acids long. The CDR3 spells CASSEGGYTF. The CDR3 region has the DNA TGTGCCAGCAGTGAAGGTGGCTACACCTTC.

Remarks on this clone: Other DNA sequences in this sample translate to the same CDR3. This chain connects TRBV7-2 to TRBJ2-7, with TRBD1 identical over 11 bases. The CDR3 is made up of 15 amino acids. Germline trimming cut 0 bases from V and 3 bases from J; bases unmatched to any gene: 1. Germline V gives CDR1 SGHTA, CDR2 FQGNSA. The CDR3 loop reads CASSLAGTGGYEQYF. Written as DNA, the CDR3 is TGTGCCAGCAGCTTAGCGGGGACAGGGGGCTACGAGCAGTACTTC.

This rearrangement joins TRBV28 to TRBJ2-5; D uncertain. The CDR3 totals 14 residues. V lost 5 bases and J 0 bases, leaving 10 bases between the germline ends. The V gene's germline CDR1 is MDHEN and CDR2 SYDVKM. Here the CDR3 reads CASSRRTYQETQYF. The CDR3 DNA sequence: TGTGCCAGCAGTCGGAGAACGTACCAAGAGACCCAGTACTTC.

The V call is TRBV9, the J call TRBJ2-2, with 12 bases matching TRBD2. V was clipped by 3 bases and J by 5 bases; unmatched bases: 8. This CDR3 spans 17 amino acids. Looked up from germline, CDR1 is SGDLS and CDR2 is YYNGEE. Here the CDR3 reads CASSARRTSGITGELFF. The CDR3 DNA reads as TGTGCCAGCAGCGCACGAAGGACTAGCGGGATTACCGGGGAGCTGTTTTTT.